What follows are 16 T cell receptor beta chains derived from one specimen sequenced in a study of early T cells in non-severe SARS-CoV-2 infection. TCRdb re-called the 5' RACE reads through MiXCR, storing one row per CDR3 protein. The data show 40,000 to 60,000 distinct CDR3 sequences, with over 7.5% seen just once and roughly 8.3% held by the top ten. Sequencing was performed on whole blood. Receptors originate from an adult who was a healthcare worker with PCR-confirmed SARS-CoV-2 infection or an uninfected control (not recorded which).

This clonotype was seen a handful of times. The chain employs TRBV7-9 and TRBJ2-5; TRBD2 is a possible D gene (5 bases). Germline V gene lookup returns CDR1 SEHNR and CDR2 FQNEAQ (reference sequence). V dropped 1 base and J dropped 2 bases, with 5 bases sitting between them. This CDR3 comprises 13 residues. In DNA, the CDR3 is TGTGCCAGCAGCTTAGGCGGGCAAGAGACCCAGTACTTC. This codes for CASSLGGQETQYF. Full variable domain (rest looked up from reference TRBV7-9 and TRBJ2-5): DTGVSQNPRHKITKRGQNVTFRCDPISEHNRLYWYRQTLGQGPEFLTYFQNEAQLEKSRLLSDRFSAERPKGSFSTLEIQRTEQGDSAMYLCASSLGGQETQYFGPGTRLLVL.

At least ten counts were recorded for this clonotype. The chain has TRBV19 and TRBJ1-6; possibly TRBD1 for D (6 bases). The CDR3 extends over 14 amino acids. Germline V gene data show CDR1 as LNHDA and CDR2 as SQIVND (reference sequence). The V end was cut by 3 bases, the J end by 7 bases, with 10 bases between. CDR3 sequence (DNA): TGTGCCAGTAGTATGCAAGGGGGAAATTCACCCCTCCACTTT. Translated, it gives CASSMQGGNSPLHF.

This clonotype occurred a few times. The chain is built from TRBV20-1 and TRBJ2-7; 9 nucleotides align to TRBD2. V lost 2 bases, J lost 3 bases, and 8 bases stayed unmatched. This CDR3 spans 15 amino acids. Germline V gives CDR1 DFQATT, CDR2 SNEGSKA (reference sequence). This CDR3 reads CSARTVAGGGYEQYF. CDR3 bases: TGCAGTGCTAGAACCGTGGCGGGAGGGGGCTACGAGCAGTACTTC.

This clonotype showed up many times. V usage is TRBV9 and J usage is TRBJ2-7; 10 nucleotides match TRBD1. Germline-derived CDR1 and CDR2 are SGDLS and YYNGEE. V lost 0 bases and J lost 6; bases outside the gene matches: 15. This CDR3 contains 18 residues. As DNA, the CDR3 is TGTGCCAGCAGCGTAGCTACCGGGGGACAGGGGTCCGTATCCGAGCAGTACTTC. Protein product: CASSVATGGQGSVSEQYF.

This clonotype occurred a few times. The V gene is TRBV3-1, the J gene TRBJ2-1, with 9 bases lining up with TRBD1. The V gene end was trimmed by 1 base and the J gene end by 2 bases; junction bases not matched to a gene: 0. This CDR3 region has 15 residues. CDR1 LGHDT and CDR2 YNNKEL come from the germline V gene (reference sequence). In nucleotides, the CDR3 is TGTGCCAGCAGCCAAGGGACAGGGGCCTACAATGAGCAGTTCTTC. Translation gives CASSQGTGAYNEQFF.

There are many counts of this clonotype. The rearrangement joins TRBV7-2 to TRBJ1-1; D gene unclear. The CDR3 is 13 residues long. The germline V gene has CDR1 SGHTA and CDR2 FQGNSA. With 5 bases removed from V and 6 bases from J, the gap between germline ends came to 13 bases. CDR3 amino acids: CASSPLTNPEAFF. CDR3 DNA sequence: TGTGCCAGCAGCCCATTAACGAATCCTGAAGCTTTCTTT.

This clonotype was seen repeatedly, ten times or more. The chain is built from TRBV7-2 and TRBJ2-1, with D perhaps matching TRBD1 or TRBD2 (5 bases each). The CDR3 loop spans 13 amino acids. Trimming left V 7 bases short and J 10 bases short, with 17 bases between. Per germline, CDR1 SGHTA and CDR2 FQGNSA. CDR3 DNA sequence: TGTGCCAGCAACCCGGGACCACCAAGGGAGCAGTTCTTC. Encoded protein: CASNPGPPREQFF.

This clonotype showed up many times. This sequence joins TRBV28 and TRBJ2-5; no clear D gene. Germline loops: CDR1 MDHEN, CDR2 SYDVKM. The CDR3 loop spans 14 amino acids. Trimming removed 6 bases at V and 2 bases at J, with 13 bases between. In DNA, the CDR3 is TGTGCCAGCAGCCGTAGCAGGCAGCAAGAGACCCAGTACTTC. Protein sequence: CASSRSRQQETQYF. The full variable domain, in which reference TRBV28 and TRBJ2-5 provide the parts outside the CDR3, is DVKVTQSSRYLVKRTGEKVFLECVQDMDHENMFWYRQDPGLGLRLIYFSYDVKMKEKGDIPEGYSVSREKKERFSLILESASTNQTSMYLCASSRSRQQETQYFGPGTRLLVL.

This clonotype was recorded at least ten times. This chain links TRBV6-4 with TRBJ2-2; no firm D call. The CDR3 sequence is 14 residues long. In germline, CDR1 is MRHNA, CDR2 SNTAGT. Trimming shortened V by 0 bases and J by 2 bases, and 4 bases separated the two germline ends. CDR3 protein: CASSDSPNTGELFF. The CDR3 bases are TGTGCCAGCAGTGACTCGCCAAACACCGGGGAGCTGTTTTTT.

This clonotype is a singleton in its sample. The rearrangement uses TRBV9 and TRBJ2-7, with unresolved D. This CDR3 is built from 14 residues. The germline V gene encodes CDR1 SGDLS and CDR2 YYNGEE. Trimming took off 0 bases at V and 1 base at J, with 8 bases between the two ends. CDR3 sequence (DNA): TGTGCCAGCAGCGTAGTTGGGTCATCCTACGAGCAGTACTTC. Its protein is CASSVVGSSYEQYF.

This clonotype was observed a handful of times. The V and J genes are TRBV24-1 and TRBJ2-1; no reliable D call. V was clipped by 7 bases and J by 3 bases, with 9 bases between them. Germline assignment: CDR1 KGHDR and CDR2 SFDVKD. The CDR3 is 13 residues long. Here the CDR3 DNA reads TGTGCCACCAGCACAAGTTACTACAATGAGCAGTTCTTC. Amino acids: CATSTSYYNEQFF.

This clonotype was recorded at least ten times. The V gene is TRBV28, the J gene TRBJ2-2, with D possibly matching TRBD1 (5 bases). V lost 9 bases and J lost 3, with 11 bases in between. Germline V gives CDR1 MDHEN, CDR2 SYDVKM. The CDR3 spans 13 residues. The CDR3: CASRQTYTGELFF. The DNA for the CDR3 is TGTGCCAGTAGACAGACTTACACCGGGGAGCTGTTTTTT.

This clonotype came up many times. The J gene is TRBJ1-1, the V gene TRBV2; weak D call: TRBD1 (5 bases). Germline CDR1 reads SNHLY; CDR2 reads FYNNEI. CDR3 length: 11 amino acids. Trimming shortened V by 6 bases and J by 8 bases, and 10 bases separated the two germline ends. Here the CDR3 DNA reads TGTGCCAGCAGACCCGGACAAGAAGCTTTCTTT. It encodes CASRPGQEAFF.

This clonotype was observed many times. This chain links TRBV11-2 with TRBJ2-6; D is undetermined. V was trimmed by 8 bases and J by 4 bases, leaving 9 bases between them. The CDR3 is made up of 13 amino acids. The germline V gene has CDR1 SGHAT and CDR2 FQNNGV. The CDR3 nucleotides read TGTGCCAGCCGCCTTCTGGGGGCCAACGTCCTGACTTTC. Protein product: CASRLLGANVLTF.

This clonotype has ten or more counts. The chain combines TRBV7-8 with TRBJ2-1, with TRBD1 matching over 7 bases. Germline-derived CDR1 and CDR2 are SGHVS and FQNEAQ. This CDR3 has 14 amino acids. The V and J ends lost 5 bases and 2 bases, in that order; junction bases with no gene match: 3. This CDR3 reads CASSLGTAYNEQFF. CDR3 coding DNA: TGTGCCAGCAGCCTGGGGACAGCCTACAATGAGCAGTTCTTC.

This clonotype appeared a few times. The V call is TRBV24-1, the J call TRBJ2-1; possible D gene TRBD1, 6 bases. Germline V gives CDR1 KGHDR, CDR2 SFDVKD. CDR3 length: 18 amino acids. V was cut by 9 bases and J by 0 bases, with 23 bases left in between. The CDR3 DNA sequence: TGTGCCACCGGAGGCCCTTTACAGGGACCGAACTCCTACAATGAGCAGTTCTTC. Protein product: CATGGPLQGPNSYNEQFF.